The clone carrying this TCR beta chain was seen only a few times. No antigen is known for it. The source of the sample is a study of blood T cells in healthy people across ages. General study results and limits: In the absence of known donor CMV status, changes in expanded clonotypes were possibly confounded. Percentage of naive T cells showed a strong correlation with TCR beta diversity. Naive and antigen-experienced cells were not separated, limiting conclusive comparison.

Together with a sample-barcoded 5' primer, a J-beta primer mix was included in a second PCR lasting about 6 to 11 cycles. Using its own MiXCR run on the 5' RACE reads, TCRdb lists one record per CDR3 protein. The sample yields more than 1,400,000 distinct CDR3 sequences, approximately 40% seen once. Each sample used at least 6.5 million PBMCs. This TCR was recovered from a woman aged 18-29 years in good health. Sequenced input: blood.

CDR3 DNA: TGTGCCAGCAGTTACGGGGTTCTGACCGGCGGCTACACCTTC. As protein: CASSYGVLTGGYTF. This chain uses TRBV6-5 with TRBJ1-2; D gene unclear. This CDR3 is built from 14 residues. Per germline, CDR1 MNHEY and CDR2 SVGAGI. The V end was cut by 2 bases, the J end by 8 bases, with 15 bases between.